The 32 T cell receptor beta chains below all came from one sample that was sequenced in a study of CD8+ T cells in alopecia areata. Treatment indicated: oral pan-JAK inhibitor, 5-10 mg twice daily. Following extraction, RNA underwent reverse transcription to cDNA, which served as the sequencing template. Here immunoSEQ multiplex PCR was the method, and the copy in TCRdb shows in-frame clones only, minus some. The table includes about 250,000 clones, approximately 60% detected once. Sequenced material: CD4+ T cells sorted from blood, taken at week 52, from a patient treated with tofacitinib. The receptors originated from a human donor with alopecia areata.

With regard to this clone: At the DNA level, this CDR3 is encoded by other sequences in the same sample as well. The rearrangement links TRBV30 to TRBJ2-3; the D call may be TRBD1 or TRBD2 (5 bases each). Trimming pared 0 bases from V and 3 bases from J, leaving 7 bases between. Looked up from germline, CDR1 is GTSNPN and CDR2 is SVGIG (reference sequence). The CDR3 totals 13 residues. CDR3 sequence: CAWSVGGTDTQYF. The CDR3 nucleotides read TGTGCCTGGAGTGTTGGGGGAACAGATACGCAGTATTTT.

The CDR3 here is CASSARTSSSGNTIYF. The CDR3 DNA follows: TGTGCCAGCAGCGCAAGAACGAGCAGCTCTGGAAACACCATATATTTT. The chain carries TRBV9 and TRBJ1-3; no clear D gene. CDR1 and CDR2 from the germline V gene are SGDLS and YYNGEE. This CDR3 is built from 16 residues. V was pared by 3 bases and J by 0 bases, with 13 bases between.

This chain joins TRBV9 and TRBJ1-2; D unresolved. The CDR3 totals 13 residues. CDR1 and CDR2 from the germline V gene are SGDLS and YYNGEE. V lost 4 bases, J lost 3 bases, and 10 bases lay in between. The CDR3, as DNA: TGTGCCAGCAGCTACCGCCCGGACTATGGCTACACCTTC. It translates to CASSYRPDYGYTF.

The chain employs TRBV5-6 and TRBJ2-3; TRBD2 aligns across 14 bases. V lost 7 bases and J lost 4; bases outside the gene matches: 5. CDR3 length: 15 residues. From germline, CDR1 is SGHDT and CDR2 YYEEEE. The chain's CDR3 is CASRGLAGAPDTQYF. The CDR3 nucleotides read TGTGCCAGCCGGGGACTAGCGGGGGCTCCAGATACGCAGTATTTT.

This chain links TRBV7-2 with TRBJ2-2; 10 bases map to TRBD1. The CDR3 totals 15 residues. The germline gives CDR1 SGHTA, CDR2 FQGNSA. V dropped 5 bases and J dropped 1; count of bases not matched to a gene: 1. CDR3 sequence (DNA): TGTGCCAGCAGCCGGGACAGGGGGAACACCGGGGAGCTGTTTTTT. Its protein is CASSRDRGNTGELFF.

The CDR3 DNA sequence: TGTGCCAGTAGTGGTTTTGGGGGGCCGTACAATGAGCAGTTCTTC. It is translated as CASSGFGGPYNEQFF. The chain combines TRBV19 with TRBJ2-1; D possibly matches TRBD1 or TRBD2 (6 bases each). Trimming took 5 bases from V and 4 from J, leaving 15 bases between them. The length of the CDR3 is 15 residues. Germline CDR1 is LNHDA and CDR2 is SQIVND (reference sequence). The full variable domain, with the rest looked up from reference TRBV19 and TRBJ2-1, is DGGITQSPKYLFRKEGQNVTLSCEQNLNHDAMYWYRQDPGQGLRLIYYSQIVNDFQKGDIAEGYSVSREKKESFPLTVTSAQKNPTAFYLCASSGFGGPYNEQFFGPGTRLTVL.

J is TRBJ2-3 and V is TRBV5-1, with 7 bases lining up with TRBD1. V gave up 1 base and J gave up 2 bases; unmatched junction bases: 4. The V gene's germline CDR1 is SGHRS and CDR2 YFSETQ. CDR3 length: 15 residues. The CDR3 spells CASSLRGQSTDTQYF. The DNA of the CDR3 is TGCGCCAGCAGCTTGAGGGGGCAATCCACAGATACGCAGTATTTT.

This clone was seen at least ten times. V and J are TRBV14 and TRBJ1-2, with D perhaps matching TRBD1 (6 bases). V was pared by 3 bases and J by 5 bases, with 16 bases between. CDR3 length: 15 amino acids. Germline values: CDR1 SGHDN, CDR2 FVKESK. The CDR3 region has the DNA TGTGCCAGCAGCCAGGTGGACAGCGGTGTATATGGCTACACCTTC. Residues: CASSQVDSGVYGYTF. Combining the CDR3 with reference TRBV14 and TRBJ1-2 gives the whole variable domain EAGVTQFPSHSVIEKGQTVTLRCDPISGHDNLYWYRRVMGKEIKFLLHFVKESKQDESGMPNNRFLAERTGGTYSTLKVQPAELEDSGVYFCASSQVDSGVYGYTFGSGTRLTVV.

This clone was seen only a few times. The DNA for the CDR3 is TGCAGCGGGTCCGACAGGGGCACAGATACGCAGTATTTT. Its protein product is CSGSDRGTDTQYF. This rearrangement joins TRBV29-1 to TRBJ2-3, with TRBD1 matching over 7 bases. CDR1 and CDR2 from the germline V gene are SQVTM and ANQGSEA. J was trimmed by 1 base and V by 7 bases; bases with no gene match: 5. There are 13 residues in the CDR3.

The CDR3 DNA is TGCAGCGTTATCACAGGGACCCAGACCCAGTACTTC. Translating it yields CSVITGTQTQYF. The V gene is TRBV29-1, the J gene TRBJ2-5; a weak D match, TRBD1 (6 bases). Germline CDR1 and CDR2: SQVTM and ANQGSEA. The CDR3 contains 12 residues. Trimming left V 5 bases short and J 6 bases short, with 13 bases between. Using reference TRBV29-1 and TRBJ2-5 for the parts outside the CDR3, the full variable domain is SAVISQKPSRDICQRGTSLTIQCQVDSQVTMMFWYRQQPGQSLTLIATANQGSEATYESGFVIDKFPISRPNLTFSTLTVSNMSPEDSSIYLCSVITGTQTQYFGPGTRLLVL.

V is TRBV21-1 and J is TRBJ1-2; TRBD1 was called by the table and not checked on the DNA. TRBV21-1 is given as a pseudogene. The CDR3 covers 14 residues. The CDR3 DNA sequence: TGTGCCAGCAGCAAAGGGACAGTCTATGATGGCTACACCTTC. This encodes CASSKGTVYDGYTF.

The chain is built from TRBV27 and TRBJ1-2; D remains ambiguous. The CDR3 totals 13 residues. CDR1 MNHEY and CDR2 SMNVEV come from the germline V gene (reference sequence). Deletions cut 0 bases from V and 4 bases from J, with 6 bases between. The CDR3 nucleotides read TGTGCCAGCAGTTTATCCACAGTCTATGGCTACACCTTC. It translates to CASSLSTVYGYTF.

The gene calls are TRBV15 and TRBJ1-5; the D is unclear. The length of the CDR3 is 15 residues. The germline V gene has CDR1 LNHNV and CDR2 YYDKDF (reference sequence). V lost 1 base and J lost 2, with 9 bases in between. CDR3 sequence: CATSRGRTGNQPQHF. CDR3 bases: TGTGCCACCAGCAGAGGACGGACGGGCAATCAGCCCCAGCATTTT.

This chain connects TRBV4-2 to TRBJ2-1; 13 nucleotides line up with TRBD2. With V trimmed by 2 bases and J by 6 bases, 4 bases remained unmatched. The CDR3 spans 16 residues. CDR1 and CDR2 (germline): LGHNA, YNFKEQ. CDR3 residues: CASSQRTSGGGNEQFF. The CDR3 DNA is TGTGCCAGCAGCCAACGGACTAGCGGGGGTGGCAATGAGCAGTTCTTC.

V and J are TRBV27 and TRBJ2-4; 8 nucleotides agree with TRBD1. The CDR3 covers 14 residues. V trimming: 6 bases; J trimming: 7 bases; junction bases outside the gene matches: 8. Per germline, CDR1 MNHEY and CDR2 SMNVEV (reference sequence). CDR3 DNA sequence: TGTGCCAGCAGCCCGGACAGGGACCCCAACATTCAGTACTTC. Translated: CASSPDRDPNIQYF.

The rearrangement uses TRBV5-1 and TRBJ2-1; 9 bases fit TRBD1. The J segment lost 7 bases and the V segment lost 4 bases, leaving 6 bases of the junction unmatched. Germline V gives CDR1 SGHRS, CDR2 YFSETQ. CDR3 length: 14 residues. The CDR3 protein is CASSPRDRVNEQFF. Written as DNA, the CDR3 is TGCGCCAGCAGCCCCCGGGACAGGGTAAATGAGCAGTTCTTC.

The sample holds one count of this clone. One junction end does not reproduce the germline sequence, and a read error may be involved. The chain recombines TRBV6-5 with TRBJ2-1; D unresolved. CDR1 is MNHEY, CDR2 SVGAGI, per germline. CDR3 length: 14 amino acids. CDR3 region: CASSYSSSDNEQFF. CDR3 sequence (DNA): TGTGCCAGCAGTTACTCCTCCTCCGACAATGAGCAGTTCTTC.

This clone was counted only a few times. The chain uses TRBV6-6 and TRBJ2-7; perhaps TRBD1 as D (6 bases). V was trimmed by 0 bases and J by 4 bases, leaving 16 bases between them. The CDR3 runs to 16 residues. Germline V gene sequence: CDR1 MNHNY, CDR2 SVGAGI (reference sequence). CDR3 residues: CASSYSIRGGGYEQYF. In DNA form, the CDR3 reads TGTGCCAGCAGTTACTCGATCAGGGGTGGTGGGTACGAGCAGTACTTC.

The chain is built from TRBV7-9 and TRBJ1-1; no reliable D call. V was cut by 1 base and J by 1 base, with 4 bases left in between. This CDR3 contains 13 residues. Germline V gives CDR1 SEHNR, CDR2 FQNEAQ (reference sequence). This CDR3 reads CASSLEGNTEAFF. The CDR3 nucleotides read TGTGCCAGCAGCTTAGAGGGGAACACTGAAGCTTTCTTT.

This clone was observed a single time. This chain connects TRBV6-6 to TRBJ2-3; D uncertain. The germline CDR1 and CDR2 sequences are MNHNY and SVGAGI (reference sequence). V shed 2 bases and J shed 7 bases, with 4 bases lying between them. CDR3 length: 11 residues. The CDR3, as DNA: TGTGCCAGCAGTTACCCAAATACGCAGTATTTT. It encodes CASSYPNTQYF.

The rearrangement joins TRBV2 to TRBJ1-3; no definite D call. CDR3 size: 14 residues. Trimming pared 6 bases from V and 0 bases from J, leaving 9 bases between. Germline loops: CDR1 SNHLY, CDR2 FYNNEI. The CDR3 reads CASSPGISGNTIYF. In DNA, the CDR3 is TGTGCCAGCAGCCCCGGTATCTCTGGAAACACCATATATTTT.

In its sample, this clone was seen a few times. The chain is built from TRBV29-1 and TRBJ2-6; D is unclear. The CDR3 length is 17 residues. Germline lookup yields CDR1 SQVTM and CDR2 ANQGSEA. Trimming took off 4 bases at V and 0 bases at J, with 16 bases between the two ends. In DNA, the CDR3 is TGCAGCGTTGGATTGGGTAGCAGAAGCTCTGGGGCCAACGTCCTGACTTTC. The encoded protein is CSVGLGSRSSGANVLTF.

This clone was picked up a small number of times. The chain has TRBV25-1 and TRBJ2-7; TRBD2 matches at 7 bases. This CDR3 has 15 amino acids. The V gene's germline CDR1 is MGHDK and CDR2 SYGVNS. With V trimmed by 5 bases and J by 5 bases, 12 bases remained unmatched. The CDR3 loop is CASSLSGLTFHEQYF. The CDR3 DNA reads as TGTGCCAGCAGTCTGTCGGGACTAACTTTCCACGAGCAGTACTTC.

The rearrangement uses TRBV29-1 and TRBJ1-1; TRBD1 matches at 7 bases. The CDR3 length is 14 residues. Germline CDR1 is SQVTM and CDR2 is ANQGSEA. The ends lost 3 bases at V and 0 bases at J; junction bases unmatched: 4. The DNA of the CDR3 is TGCAGCGTTGAGAAGACAGGGTTGAACACTGAAGCTTTCTTT. Translation gives CSVEKTGLNTEAFF. The complete variable domain, with remaining parts taken from reference TRBV29-1 and TRBJ1-1, reads SAVISQKPSRDICQRGTSLTIQCQVDSQVTMMFWYRQQPGQSLTLIATANQGSEATYESGFVIDKFPISRPNLTFSTLTVSNMSPEDSSIYLCSVEKTGLNTEAFFGQGTRLTVV.

This chain uses TRBV11-1 with TRBJ2-3; no clear D gene. The germline V and J ends were trimmed by 2 bases and 1 base, with 4 bases remaining between them. Germline CDR1 SGHAT, CDR2 FQDESV (reference sequence). This CDR3 is 13 amino acids long. The CDR3: CASSLQRTDTQYF. Written as DNA, the CDR3 is TGTGCCAGCAGCTTACAACGCACAGATACGCAGTATTTT.

The chain is built from TRBV7-2 and TRBJ2-7; no definite D call. There are 15 residues in the CDR3. The V end lost 1 base, the J end lost 0 bases, and 10 bases lay between the germline ends. Germline V gene lookup returns CDR1 SGHTA and CDR2 FQGNSA. In nucleotides, the CDR3 is TGTGCCAGCAGCTTAGACACCTACTCCTCCTACGAGCAGTACTTC. This sequence encodes CASSLDTYSSYEQYF.

In this sample, this clone turned up a few times. The chain combines TRBV10-3 with TRBJ2-7, with no clear D. The V gene lost 3 bases and the J gene lost 3 bases, with 3 bases spanning the gap. CDR3 size: 11 residues. CDR1 is ENHRY and CDR2 is SYGVKD in the germline V gene. The CDR3: CAISDYYEQYF. The DNA for the CDR3 is TGTGCCATCAGTGATTACTACGAGCAGTACTTC.

V gene TRBV9 combines with J gene TRBJ1-2; TRBD1 is a possible D gene (5 bases). V was trimmed by 3 bases and J by 6 bases, leaving 18 bases between them. CDR3 length equals 15 residues. The germline CDR1 and CDR2 sequences are SGDLS and YYNGEE. The CDR3 DNA is TGTGCCAGCAGCGCACACCCGGGGGTACTAGATGGCTACACCTTC. Protein: CASSAHPGVLDGYTF.

This clone has only a few counts. The chain links TRBV19 to TRBJ2-3; perhaps TRBD2 as D (6 bases). Trimming removed 5 bases at V and 0 bases at J, with 9 bases between. The CDR3 extends over 14 amino acids. Germline V gene data show CDR1 as LNHDA and CDR2 as SQIVND (reference sequence). The CDR3 coding sequence is TGTGCCAGTAGTCGACTAGAAAGCACAGATACGCAGTATTTT. It codes for CASSRLESTDTQYF. Complete variable domain (other parts from reference TRBV19 and TRBJ2-3): DGGITQSPKYLFRKEGQNVTLSCEQNLNHDAMYWYRQDPGQGLRLIYYSQIVNDFQKGDIAEGYSVSREKKESFPLTVTSAQKNPTAFYLCASSRLESTDTQYFGPGTRLTVL.

The CDR3 DNA reads TGCGCCAGCAGCTTCGGGGGAACAGATACGCAGTATTTT. This codes for CASSFGGTDTQYF. V is TRBV5-1 and J is TRBJ2-3; D is possibly TRBD2 (6 bases). This CDR3 has 13 residues. Germline V gives CDR1 SGHRS, CDR2 YFSETQ. Trimming removed 2 bases from V and 3 bases from J, with 7 bases in between.

This clone was seen a handful of times. The V and J genes are TRBV7-2 and TRBJ1-2; D unclear. The CDR3 is 15 amino acids. Deletions cut 5 bases from V and 4 bases from J, with 17 bases between. Germline lookup yields CDR1 SGHTA and CDR2 FQGNSA. The CDR3 spells CASSLKAREPYGYTF. In DNA form, the CDR3 reads TGTGCCAGCAGCCTAAAAGCTCGGGAACCCTATGGCTACACCTTC.

CDR3 DNA: TGCAGCGTTGTTACCCTCAACGAGCAGTACTTC. It is translated as CSVVTLNEQYF. The V gene is TRBV29-1, the J gene TRBJ2-7; D gene ambiguous. Per germline, CDR1 SQVTM and CDR2 ANQGSEA. This CDR3 spans 11 amino acids. Trimming left V 4 bases short and J 5 bases short, with 9 bases between.